This T cell receptor beta chain comes out of a study of T cells of healthy individuals. The sample holds many counts of this clonotype. Trimming shortened V by 2 bases and J by 2 bases, and 7 bases separated the two germline ends. There are 13 residues in the CDR3. Germline V gene data show CDR1 as KGHSH and CDR2 as LQKENI. TCRdb independently ran MiXCR on the 5' RACE reads; one entry per CDR3 protein. The data contain tens of thousands of distinct CDR3 sequences, roughly 14% of them singletons. This chain joins TRBV18 and TRBJ2-7; D unresolved. The sequence derives from a human donor in good health. The CDR3 loop is CASSPGVTYEQYF. The CDR3 bases are TGTGCCAGCTCACCAGGGGTTACCTACGAGCAGTACTTC.